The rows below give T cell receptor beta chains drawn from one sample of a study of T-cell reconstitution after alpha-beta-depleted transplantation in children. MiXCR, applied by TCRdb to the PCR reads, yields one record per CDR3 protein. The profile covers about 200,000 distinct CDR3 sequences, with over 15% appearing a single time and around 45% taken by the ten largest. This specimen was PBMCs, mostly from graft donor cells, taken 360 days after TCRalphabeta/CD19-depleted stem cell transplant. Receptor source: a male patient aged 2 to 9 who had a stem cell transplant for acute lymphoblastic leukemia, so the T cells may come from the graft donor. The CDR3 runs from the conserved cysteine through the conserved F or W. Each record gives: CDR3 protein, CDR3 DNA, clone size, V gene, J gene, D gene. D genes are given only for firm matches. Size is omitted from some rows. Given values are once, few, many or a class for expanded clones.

CDR3aa: CASTALVRGSTGELFF; CDR3nt: TGCGCCAGCACTGCATTAGTCAGGGGGAGCACCGGGGAGCTGTTTTTT; abundance: few; v_gene: TRBV5-1; j_gene: TRBJ2-2; d_gene: TRBD1
CDR3aa: CAWADRVYEQYF; CDR3nt: TGTGCCTGGGCAGACAGGGTCTACGAGCAGTACTTC; abundance: -; v_gene: TRBV30; j_gene: TRBJ2-7; d_gene: TRBD1
CDR3aa: CASSQGNRGRGELFF; CDR3nt: TGCGCCAGCAGCCAAGGGAACAGGGGGCGCGGAGAACTGTTTTTT; abundance: few; v_gene: TRBV4-3; j_gene: TRBJ1-4; d_gene: TRBD1
CDR3aa: CASSFHREPQNEQFF; CDR3nt: TGTGCCAGCAGTTTCCATAGGGAGCCCCAGAATGAGCAGTTCTTC; abundance: -; v_gene: TRBV28; j_gene: TRBJ2-1; d_gene: -
CDR3aa: CASRKKLAGESGLTDTQYF; CDR3nt: TGTGCCAGCAGGAAAAAACTAGCGGGAGAGTCGGGATTGACAGATACGCAGTATTTT; abundance: many; v_gene: TRBV25-1; j_gene: TRBJ2-3; d_gene: TRBD2
CDR3aa: CASREDVNSGANVLTF; CDR3nt: TGTGCCAGCAGAGAGGACGTGAACTCTGGGGCCAACGTCCTGACTTTC; abundance: -; v_gene: TRBV2; j_gene: TRBJ2-6; d_gene: -
CDR3aa: CASSLELAGPSYEQYF; CDR3nt: TGTGCCAGCAGCTTAGAGCTAGCGGGACCTTCCTACGAGCAGTACTTC; abundance: -; v_gene: TRBV11-2; j_gene: TRBJ2-7; d_gene: TRBD2
CDR3aa: CASSAGTGAMGYTEAFF; CDR3nt: TGCGCCAGCAGCGCCGGGACAGGGGCCATGGGGTACACTGAAGCTTTCTTT; abundance: -; v_gene: TRBV5-1; j_gene: TRBJ1-1; d_gene: TRBD1
CDR3aa: CASSPPLGGGWFEQFF; CDR3nt: TGTGCCAGCAGCCCTCCCTTGGGCGGGGGGTGGTTTGAGCAGTTCTTC; abundance: -; v_gene: TRBV3-1; j_gene: TRBJ2-1; d_gene: TRBD2
CDR3aa: CASSLLGHEQYF; CDR3nt: TGCGCCAGCAGCCTGCTCGGGCACGAGCAGTACTTC; abundance: -; v_gene: TRBV5-1; j_gene: TRBJ2-7; d_gene: -
CDR3aa: CASSSPVRDSLEKLFF; CDR3nt: TGTGCCAGCAGTTCCCCTGTCCGGGACAGTCTCGAAAAACTGTTTTTT; abundance: many; v_gene: TRBV28; j_gene: TRBJ1-4; d_gene: TRBD1
CDR3aa: CASSGKNIQYF; CDR3nt: TGTGCCAGCAGTGGGAAAAACATTCAGTACTTC; abundance: few; v_gene: TRBV6-2/TRBV6-3; j_gene: TRBJ2-4; d_gene: -
CDR3aa: CASSFSRDWINEQYF; CDR3nt: TGTGCCAGCAGCTTCAGCCGGGACTGGATAAACGAGCAGTACTTC; abundance: -; v_gene: TRBV11-2; j_gene: TRBJ2-7; d_gene: -
CDR3aa: CASSPLGTGLTYEQYF; CDR3nt: TGTGCCAGCAGCCCCCTTGGGACAGGGCTTACCTACGAGCAGTACTTC; abundance: -; v_gene: TRBV7-8; j_gene: TRBJ2-7; d_gene: TRBD1
CDR3aa: CASSIGGTSTDTQYF; CDR3nt: TGTGCCAGCAGTATCGGCGGGACTAGCACAGATACGCAGTATTTT; abundance: -; v_gene: TRBV7-9; j_gene: TRBJ2-3; d_gene: -
CDR3aa: CSAREQTNPYTF; CDR3nt: TGCAGTGCTAGAGAGCAAACCAACCCCTACACCTTC; abundance: many; v_gene: TRBV20-1; j_gene: TRBJ1-2; d_gene: -
CDR3aa: CAITRQDRGKAEQYF; CDR3nt: TGTGCCATCACTCGACAGGACAGGGGGAAGGCCGAGCAGTACTTC; abundance: -; v_gene: TRBV10-3; j_gene: TRBJ2-7; d_gene: TRBD1
CDR3aa: CASSLFGEWNTEAFF; CDR3nt: TGTGCCAGCAGCCTCTTCGGGGAATGGAACACTGAAGCTTTCTTT; abundance: -; v_gene: TRBV4-2; j_gene: TRBJ1-1; d_gene: -
CDR3aa: CSAMGQFYNSPLHF; CDR3nt: TGCAGTGCTATGGGACAGTTCTATAATTCACCCCTCCACTTT; abundance: -; v_gene: TRBV20-1; j_gene: TRBJ1-6; d_gene: TRBD1
CDR3aa: CASSYSEGRGIGNTIYF; CDR3nt: TGTGCCAGCAGTTACTCCGAGGGCAGGGGGATTGGAAACACCATATATTTT; abundance: few; v_gene: TRBV6-5; j_gene: TRBJ1-3; d_gene: TRBD1
CDR3aa: CASSQDGTQGFSNEQYF; CDR3nt: TGCGCCAGCAGCCAAGATGGGACCCAGGGGTTCTCTAACGAGCAGTACTTC; abundance: -; v_gene: TRBV4-3; j_gene: TRBJ2-7; d_gene: -
CDR3aa: CASSYGTGLLNTEAFF; CDR3nt: TGTGCCAGCAGTTACGGGACAGGTCTTCTGAACACTGAAGCTTTCTTT; abundance: few; v_gene: TRBV6-2/TRBV6-3; j_gene: TRBJ1-1; d_gene: TRBD1